This T cell receptor (beta chain) stems from a study of blood T cells in healthy people across ages. The use of a sample-barcoded 5' primer and a J-beta primer mix characterized a second PCR of roughly 6 to 11 cycles. Tags on each cDNA molecule came from a template-switch adaptor with 12 random nucleotides. From the 5' RACE reads, TCRdb called clonotypes with MiXCR, one entry per CDR3 protein. The sample has over 1,500,000 distinct CDR3 sequences; about two fifths are singletons. CDR1 DFQATT and CDR2 SNEGSKA come from the germline V gene (reference sequence). The CDR3 has 12 amino acids. Between the trimmed V and J ends, which lost 5 bases and 6 bases, there was a span of 13 bases. This clonotype was observed a handful of times. As yet, its antigen is unknown. Regarding the study as a whole: Diversity figures derived from one million T cells were judged to underestimate the true value.

The receptor's source is a human donor in good health. The sample consisted of blood. The rearrangement links TRBV20-1 to TRBJ1-1, with D perhaps matching TRBD1 (6 bases). The CDR3 protein is CSAEEQGSEAFF. The CDR3 DNA sequence: TGCAGTGCTGAGGAACAGGGTTCTGAAGCTTTCTTT.